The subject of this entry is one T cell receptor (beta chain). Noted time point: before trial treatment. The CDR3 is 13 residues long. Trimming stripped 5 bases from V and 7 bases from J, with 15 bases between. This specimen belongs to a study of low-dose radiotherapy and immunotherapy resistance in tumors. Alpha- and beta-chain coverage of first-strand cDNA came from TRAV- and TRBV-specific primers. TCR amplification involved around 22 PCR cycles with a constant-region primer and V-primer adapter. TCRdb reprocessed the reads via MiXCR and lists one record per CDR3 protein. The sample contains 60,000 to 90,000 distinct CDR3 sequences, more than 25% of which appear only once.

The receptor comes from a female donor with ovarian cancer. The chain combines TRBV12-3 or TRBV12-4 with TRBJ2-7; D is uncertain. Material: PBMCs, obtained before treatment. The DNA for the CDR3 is TGTGCCAGCAGTGGGCCCGGACGGATAGAGCAGTACTTC. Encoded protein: CASSGPGRIEQYF.